This T cell receptor beta chain appears in the sequencing data of a study of T cells expressing NK-cell markers. Across the study: Sorted CD3+CD56+NKG2C+, CD3+CD56+NKG2C- and CD3+CD56-NKG2C+ T cells supplied TCR beta repertoires. Of eight sequenced donors, seven were HCMV-seropositive and one HCMV-seronegative. Study results and limitations: A range of roughly 1.0-8% of CD8+ T cells consisted of dominant NKG2C+ clonotypes in roughly 6 donors. Unclear, still, was the HCMV specificity of the expanded NKG2C+ T cell clones.

One entry per CDR3 protein, without DNA, is what TCRdb gives after re-calling the 5' RACE reads. The sample holds about 460,000 distinct CDR3 sequences. With regard to this clonotype: What it binds is unknown.

The CDR3 runs 15 residues. Germline V CDR1 and CDR2: SGHRS, YFSETQ. The V call is TRBV5-1, the J call TRBJ2-1; the D call of TRBD1 rests on TCRdb alone, since no DNA is present to check it. The receptor's source is a woman in her fifties or sixties in good health. Sequencing input: blood T cells: a sorted CD56 or NKG2C T cell subset, CD4+ or CD8+ T cells, or bulk PBMC T cells (not recorded which). CDR3 in amino acids: CASMEGTASYNEQFF.